These 10 T cell receptor beta chains came from one sample sequenced in a study of PD-L1 blockade in urothelial cancer. Noted time point: pretreatment peripheral blood. Generated by immunoSEQ multiplex PCR, the TCRdb table keeps only in-frame clones and is missing some. The data contain roughly 52,000 clones, approximately 79% of them singletons. Source: PBMCs, taken around atezolizumab (anti-PD-L1) treatment. The receptors were sampled from a man between 65 and 80 years old with urothelial cancer.

The genes are TRBV5-5 and TRBJ1-5, with TRBD1 as a possible D gene (6 bases). The CDR3 is 15 amino acids. The V gene lost 3 bases and the J gene lost 0 bases, with 10 bases spanning the gap. Germline V lookup: CDR1 SGHKS, CDR2 YYEKEE (reference sequence). The CDR3 here is CASSSQGYSNQPQHF. CDR3 in DNA: TGTGCCAGCAGCTCGCAGGGGTATAGCAATCAGCCCCAGCATTTT.

The genes are TRBV5-1 and TRBJ1-4; 9 bases align to TRBD1. The V and J ends lost 0 bases and 7 bases, in that order; junction bases with no gene match: 7. The germline V gene encodes CDR1 SGHRS and CDR2 YFSETQ. The CDR3 covers 16 residues. The CDR3 loop is CASSLGYGGQGEKLFF. The CDR3 DNA sequence: TGCGCCAGCAGCTTGGGCTATGGGGGACAGGGTGAAAAACTGTTTTTT.

CDR3: CASSFLAGYNEQFF. CDR3 sequence (DNA): TGCGCCAGCAGCTTCCTAGCGGGATACAATGAGCAGTTCTTC. The V gene is TRBV5-1, the J gene TRBJ2-1; 9 nucleotides align to TRBD2. CDR1 is SGHRS, CDR2 YFSETQ, per germline. V was pared by 2 bases and J by 4 bases, with 1 base of the junction left unmatched. The CDR3 contains 14 residues.

This clone was recorded once. This sample includes further DNA sequences coding for the same CDR3. J is TRBJ2-1 and V is TRBV7-9, with D tentatively TRBD2 (6 bases). CDR1 and CDR2 (germline): SEHNR, FQNEAQ (reference sequence). This CDR3 region has 14 residues. Deletions cut 5 bases from V and 6 bases from J, with 14 bases between. DNA for the CDR3: TGTGCCAGCAGCCTATTAACTAGCACCAATGAGCAGTTCTTC. As protein: CASSLLTSTNEQFF.

This clone was counted between two and nine times. Other DNA sequences within the sample encode an identical CDR3. The chain employs TRBV4-1 and TRBJ2-7; D call uncertain. Germline CDR1 is MGHRA and CDR2 is YSYEKL. The V gene lost 0 bases and the J gene lost 4 bases, with 4 bases spanning the gap. The CDR3 loop spans 12 amino acids. CDR3 nucleotides: TGCGCCAGCAGCCAAGATCTTTACGAGCAGTACTTC. Translation gives CASSQDLYEQYF.

J is TRBJ1-1 and V is TRBV5-4; maybe TRBD1 (5 bases). The CDR3 loop spans 16 amino acids. The V gene's germline CDR1 is SGHNT and CDR2 YYREEE (reference sequence). V was clipped by 0 bases and J by 0 bases, with 12 bases between them. The DNA for the CDR3 is TGTGCCAGCAGCTTGGAATTCCAGGGATTGAACACTGAAGCTTTCTTT. Translated: CASSLEFQGLNTEAFF.

In the case of this clone: The junction differs from germline at one of its ends, possibly a read error. The rearrangement joins TRBV7-2 to TRBJ2-7, with 11 nucleotides matching TRBD2. Looked up from germline, CDR1 is SGHTA and CDR2 is FQGNSA. The CDR3 has 16 amino acids. The CDR3 nucleotides read TGTGCCAGCAGCCTAGCGGGAGGCCTTTCCCGCAACGAGCAGTACTTC. It yields the protein CASSLAGGLSRNEQYF.

This clone was counted between two and nine times. The gene calls are TRBV6-4 and TRBJ2-2, with TRBD1 identical over 8 bases. The CDR3 covers 13 residues. Per germline, CDR1 MRHNA and CDR2 SNTAGT. The junction had 3 bases not matched to a gene; V was cut back by 6 bases and J by 6 bases. CDR3 sequence reads: CASRQGEAGELFF. CDR3 bases: TGTGCCAGCAGACAGGGGGAAGCCGGGGAGCTGTTTTTT.

The rearrangement joins TRBV6-5 to TRBJ2-1, with 13 bases identical to TRBD2. Germline V gene data show CDR1 as MNHEY and CDR2 as SVGAGI. V trimming: 2 bases; J trimming: 8 bases; junction bases outside the gene matches: 6. CDR3 length: 16 residues. This chain's CDR3 is CASSYAGTSGKHEQFF. Written as DNA, the CDR3 is TGTGCCAGCAGTTACGCGGGGACTAGCGGGAAGCATGAGCAGTTCTTC.

V usage is TRBV2 and J usage is TRBJ1-2; no definite D call. The CDR3 sequence is 13 residues long. CDR1 and CDR2 (germline): SNHLY, FYNNEI. Between the trimmed V and J ends, which lost 4 bases and 7 bases, there was a span of 13 bases. The chain's CDR3 is CASSVETGGGYTF. CDR3 DNA: TGTGCCAGCAGTGTAGAAACCGGCGGTGGCTACACCTTC.